The sequence of this TCR beta chain was determined in a study of metastatic and nonmetastatic thyroid tumors. In the study overall: For malignant and benign thyroid patients, tumor or nodule tissue and blood were the sources whose repertoires were compared.

All patients were untreated before thyroid surgery. TCRdb ran MiXCR on the PCR reads. The repertoire holds 21,000 or so clones, with 18% as singletons. The V and J ends lost 4 bases and 0 bases respectively, with 4 bases between them. Germline lookup yields CDR1 LNHDA and CDR2 SQIVND (reference sequence). The CDR3 is 13 amino acids. This sequence originates from a male donor with papillary thyroid cancer or a benign thyroid nodule (not recorded which). Some clones in this sample may be carry-over from other donors' samples. V is TRBV19 and J is TRBJ2-4, with D hard to call. Sequencing input: blood. CDR3 region: CASSTLAKNIQYF. CDR3 bases: TGTGCCAGTAGTACACTAGCCAAAAACATTCAGTACTTC.